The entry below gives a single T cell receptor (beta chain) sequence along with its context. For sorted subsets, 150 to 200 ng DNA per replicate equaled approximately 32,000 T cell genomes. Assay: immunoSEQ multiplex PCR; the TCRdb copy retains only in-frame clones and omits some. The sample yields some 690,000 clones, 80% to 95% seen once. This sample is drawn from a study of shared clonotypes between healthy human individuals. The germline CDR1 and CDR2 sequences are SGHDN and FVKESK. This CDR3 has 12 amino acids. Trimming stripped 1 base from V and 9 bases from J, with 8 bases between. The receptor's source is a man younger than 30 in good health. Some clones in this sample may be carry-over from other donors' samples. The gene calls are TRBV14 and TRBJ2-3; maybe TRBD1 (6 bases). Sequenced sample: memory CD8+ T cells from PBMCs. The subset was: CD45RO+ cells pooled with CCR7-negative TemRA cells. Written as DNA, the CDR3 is TGTGCCAGCAGCCAAGGTAGGGGGACGCAGTATTTT. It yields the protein CASSQGRGTQYF.